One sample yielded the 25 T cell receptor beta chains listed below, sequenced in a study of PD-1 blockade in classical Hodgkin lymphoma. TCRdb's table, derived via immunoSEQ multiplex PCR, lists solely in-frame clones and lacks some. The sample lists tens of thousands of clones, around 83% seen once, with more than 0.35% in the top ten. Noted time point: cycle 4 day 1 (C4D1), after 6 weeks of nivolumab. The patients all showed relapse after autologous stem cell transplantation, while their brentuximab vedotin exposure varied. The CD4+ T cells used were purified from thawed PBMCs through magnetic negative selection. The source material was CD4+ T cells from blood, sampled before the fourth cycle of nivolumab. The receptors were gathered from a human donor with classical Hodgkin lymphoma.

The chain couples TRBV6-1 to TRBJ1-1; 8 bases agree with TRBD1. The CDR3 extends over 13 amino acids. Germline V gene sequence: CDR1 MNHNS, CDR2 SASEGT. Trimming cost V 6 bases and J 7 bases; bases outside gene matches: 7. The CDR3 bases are TGTGCCAGCAGCCGGGACAGGTTGAGTGAAGCTTTCTTT. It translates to CASSRDRLSEAFF.

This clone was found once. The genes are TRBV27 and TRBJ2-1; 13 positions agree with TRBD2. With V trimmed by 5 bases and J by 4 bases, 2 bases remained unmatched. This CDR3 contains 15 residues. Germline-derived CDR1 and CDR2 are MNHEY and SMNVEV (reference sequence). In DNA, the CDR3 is TGTGCCAGCAGTAAACTAGCGGGAGGGTACAATGAGCAGTTCTTC. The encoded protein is CASSKLAGGYNEQFF.

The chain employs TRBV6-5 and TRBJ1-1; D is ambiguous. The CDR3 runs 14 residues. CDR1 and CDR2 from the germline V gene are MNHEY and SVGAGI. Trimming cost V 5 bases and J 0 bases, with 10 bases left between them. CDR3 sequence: CASSPLGMNTEAFF. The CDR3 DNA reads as TGTGCCAGCAGTCCCCTTGGAATGAACACTGAAGCTTTCTTT.

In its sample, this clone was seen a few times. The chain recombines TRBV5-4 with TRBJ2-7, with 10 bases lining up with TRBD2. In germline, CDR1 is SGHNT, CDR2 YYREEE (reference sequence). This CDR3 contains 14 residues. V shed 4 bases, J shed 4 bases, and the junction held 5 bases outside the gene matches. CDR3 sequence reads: CASSGGTSAYEQYF. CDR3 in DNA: TGTGCCAGCAGCGGCGGGACTAGCGCTTACGAGCAGTACTTC.

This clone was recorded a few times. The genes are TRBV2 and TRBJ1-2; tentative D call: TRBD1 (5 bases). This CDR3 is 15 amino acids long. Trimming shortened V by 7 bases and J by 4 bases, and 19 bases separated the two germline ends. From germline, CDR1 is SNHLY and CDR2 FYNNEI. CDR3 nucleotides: TGTGCCAGCAAAACGACGGGGGGTCTCCGCTATGGCTACACCTTC. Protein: CASKTTGGLRYGYTF.

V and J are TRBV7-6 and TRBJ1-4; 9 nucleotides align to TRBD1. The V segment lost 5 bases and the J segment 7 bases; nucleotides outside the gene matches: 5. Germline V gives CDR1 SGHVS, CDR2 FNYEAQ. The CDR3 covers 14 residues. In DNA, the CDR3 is TGTGCCAGCAGCACCGGGACAGGGCCTGAAAAACTGTTTTTT. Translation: CASSTGTGPEKLFF. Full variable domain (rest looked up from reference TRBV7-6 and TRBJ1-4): GAGVSQSPRYKVTKRGQDVALRCDPISGHVSLYWYRQALGQGPEFLTYFNYEAQQDKSGLPNDRFSAERPEGSISTLTIQRTEQRDSAMYRCASSTGTGPEKLFFGSGTQLSVL.

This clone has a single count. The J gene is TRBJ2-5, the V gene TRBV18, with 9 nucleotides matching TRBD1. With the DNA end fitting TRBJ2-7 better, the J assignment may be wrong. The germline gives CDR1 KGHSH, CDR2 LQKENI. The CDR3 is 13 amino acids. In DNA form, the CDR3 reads TGTGCCAGCTCCTCCGGGACAGGGTACGAGCAGTACTTC. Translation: CASSSGTGYEQYF.

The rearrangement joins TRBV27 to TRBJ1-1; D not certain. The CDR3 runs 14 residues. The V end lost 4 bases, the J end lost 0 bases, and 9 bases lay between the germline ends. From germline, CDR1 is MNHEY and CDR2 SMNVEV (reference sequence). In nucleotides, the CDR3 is TGTGCCAGCAGTTCAGCAGTCTTGAACACTGAAGCTTTCTTT. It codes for CASSSAVLNTEAFF.

DNA for the CDR3: TGCGCCAGCAGGGGACTAGCGGAAACCGGGGAGCTGTTTTTT. This sequence encodes CASRGLAETGELFF. The chain uses TRBV5-1 and TRBJ2-2, with TRBD2 matching over 11 bases. The length of the CDR3 is 14 residues. Germline CDR1 and CDR2: SGHRS and YFSETQ. Trimming cost V 5 bases and J 5 bases; bases outside gene matches: 2.

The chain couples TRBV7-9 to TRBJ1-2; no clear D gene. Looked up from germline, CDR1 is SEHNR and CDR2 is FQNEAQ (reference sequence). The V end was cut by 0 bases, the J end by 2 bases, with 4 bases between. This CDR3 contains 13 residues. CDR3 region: CASSLAGNYGYTF. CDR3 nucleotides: TGTGCCAGCAGCTTAGCTGGAAACTATGGCTACACCTTC.

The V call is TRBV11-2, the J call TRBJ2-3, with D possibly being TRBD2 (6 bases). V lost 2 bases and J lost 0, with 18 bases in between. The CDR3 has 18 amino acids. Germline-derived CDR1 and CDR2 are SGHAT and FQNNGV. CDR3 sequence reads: CASSLRPPWAGSTDTQYF. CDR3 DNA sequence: TGTGCCAGCAGCTTACGACCCCCATGGGCGGGGAGCACAGATACGCAGTATTTT.

DNA for the CDR3: TGTGCCAGTAGGACCGGGACAGGGGGTATGAACACTGAAGCTTTCTTT. Translated, it gives CASRTGTGGMNTEAFF. V is TRBV19 and J is TRBJ1-1; 11 nucleotides agree with TRBD1. This CDR3 is 16 amino acids long. After removal of 6 bases from V and 0 bases from J, the junction contained 6 bases not matched to a gene. Germline V gives CDR1 LNHDA, CDR2 SQIVND (reference sequence).

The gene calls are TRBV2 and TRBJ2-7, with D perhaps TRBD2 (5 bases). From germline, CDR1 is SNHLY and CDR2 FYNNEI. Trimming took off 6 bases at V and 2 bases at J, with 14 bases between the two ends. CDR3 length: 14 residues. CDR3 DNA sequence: TGTGCCAGCAGATGGTCAGCGGCGACCTACGAGCAGTACTTC. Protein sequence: CASRWSAATYEQYF. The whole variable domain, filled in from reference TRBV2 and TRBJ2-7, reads EPEVTQTPSHQVTQMGQEVILRCVPISNHLYFYWYRQILGQKVEFLVSFYNNEISEKSEIFDDQFSVERPDGSNFTLKIRSTKLEDSAMYFCASRWSAATYEQYFGPGTRLTVT.

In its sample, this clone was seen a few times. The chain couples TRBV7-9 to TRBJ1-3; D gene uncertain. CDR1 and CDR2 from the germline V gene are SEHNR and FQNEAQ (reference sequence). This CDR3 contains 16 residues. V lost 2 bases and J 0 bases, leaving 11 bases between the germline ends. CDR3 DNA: TGTGCCAGCAGCTTACGAGACAACTACTCTGGAAACACCATATATTTT. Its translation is CASSLRDNYSGNTIYF.

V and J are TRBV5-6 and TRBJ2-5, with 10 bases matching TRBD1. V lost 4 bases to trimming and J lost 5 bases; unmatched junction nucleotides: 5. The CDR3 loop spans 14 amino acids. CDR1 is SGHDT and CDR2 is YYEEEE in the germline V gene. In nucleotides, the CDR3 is TGTGCCAGCAGCGGGACAGGGGAAGGGGAGACCCAGTACTTC. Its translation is CASSGTGEGETQYF.

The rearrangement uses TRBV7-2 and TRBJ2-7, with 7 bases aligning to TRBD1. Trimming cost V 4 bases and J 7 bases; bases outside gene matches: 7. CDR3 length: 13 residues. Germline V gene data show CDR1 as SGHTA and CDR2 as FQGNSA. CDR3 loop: CASSSPTGVEQYF. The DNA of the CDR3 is TGTGCCAGCAGCTCCCCTACAGGGGTGGAGCAGTACTTC.

CDR3 coding DNA: TGTGCCAGCAGACTTTTGACAGAACCCTATGGCTACACCTTC. Its protein is CASRLLTEPYGYTF. The chain uses TRBV6-5 and TRBJ1-2; maybe TRBD1 (5 bases). There are 14 residues in the CDR3. V was clipped by 6 bases and J by 4 bases, with 15 bases between them. Germline V gene lookup returns CDR1 MNHEY and CDR2 SVGAGI.

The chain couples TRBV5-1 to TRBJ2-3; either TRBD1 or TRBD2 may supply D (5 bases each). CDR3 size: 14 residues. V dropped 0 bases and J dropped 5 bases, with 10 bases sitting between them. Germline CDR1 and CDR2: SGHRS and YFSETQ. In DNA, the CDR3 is TGCGCCAGCAGCTTGGAGTATGGGGGAGATACGCAGTATTTT. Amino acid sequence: CASSLEYGGDTQYF.

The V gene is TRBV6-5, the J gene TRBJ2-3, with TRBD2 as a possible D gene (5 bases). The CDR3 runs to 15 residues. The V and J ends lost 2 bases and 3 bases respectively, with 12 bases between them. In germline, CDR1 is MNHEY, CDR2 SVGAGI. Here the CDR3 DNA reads TGTGCCAGCAGTTACGGAGACTACAGAACAGATACGCAGTATTTT. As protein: CASSYGDYRTDTQYF.

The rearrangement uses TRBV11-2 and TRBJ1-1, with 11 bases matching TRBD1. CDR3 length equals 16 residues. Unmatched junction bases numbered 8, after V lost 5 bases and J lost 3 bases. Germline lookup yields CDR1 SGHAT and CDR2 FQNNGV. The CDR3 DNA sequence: TGTGCCAGCAGCCCTGGACAGGGGGCGCGGTACACTGAAGCTTTCTTT. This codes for CASSPGQGARYTEAFF.

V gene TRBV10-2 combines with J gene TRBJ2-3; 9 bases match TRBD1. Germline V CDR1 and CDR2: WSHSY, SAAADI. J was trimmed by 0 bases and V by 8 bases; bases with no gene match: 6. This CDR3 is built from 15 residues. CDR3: CASAGQGTSTDTQYF. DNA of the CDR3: TGCGCCAGCGCGGGACAGGGAACTAGCACAGATACGCAGTATTTT.

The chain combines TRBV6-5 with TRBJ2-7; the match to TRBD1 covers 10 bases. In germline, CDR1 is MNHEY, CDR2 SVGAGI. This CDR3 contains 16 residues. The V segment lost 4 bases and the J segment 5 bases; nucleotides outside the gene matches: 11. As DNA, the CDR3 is TGTGCCAGCAGTTTGAGTCGTGGGACAGGGGCCAACGAGCAGTACTTC. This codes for CASSLSRGTGANEQYF.

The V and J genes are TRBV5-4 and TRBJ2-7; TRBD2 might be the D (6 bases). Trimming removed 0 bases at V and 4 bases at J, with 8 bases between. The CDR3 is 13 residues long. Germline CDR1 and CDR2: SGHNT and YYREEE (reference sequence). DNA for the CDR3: TGTGCCAGCAGCTTGGATGGGGGGTACGAGCAGTACTTC. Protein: CASSLDGGYEQYF.

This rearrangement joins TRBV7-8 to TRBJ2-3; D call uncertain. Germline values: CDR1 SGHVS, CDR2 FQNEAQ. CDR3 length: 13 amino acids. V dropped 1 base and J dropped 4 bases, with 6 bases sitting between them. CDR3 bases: TGTGCCAGCAGCTTAGTAGCTGCAGATACGCAGTATTTT. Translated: CASSLVAADTQYF.

CDR3 sequence (DNA): TGTGCCAGCAAGGGGGGGTCAGACACCGGGGAGCTGTTTTTT. Translated, it gives CASKGGSDTGELFF. The chain joins TRBV9 to TRBJ2-2; D is possibly TRBD2 (7 bases). The ends were cut back, 6 bases at V and 3 bases at J, with 12 bases in the middle. Germline V gene data show CDR1 as SGDLS and CDR2 as YYNGEE. This CDR3 is built from 14 residues.